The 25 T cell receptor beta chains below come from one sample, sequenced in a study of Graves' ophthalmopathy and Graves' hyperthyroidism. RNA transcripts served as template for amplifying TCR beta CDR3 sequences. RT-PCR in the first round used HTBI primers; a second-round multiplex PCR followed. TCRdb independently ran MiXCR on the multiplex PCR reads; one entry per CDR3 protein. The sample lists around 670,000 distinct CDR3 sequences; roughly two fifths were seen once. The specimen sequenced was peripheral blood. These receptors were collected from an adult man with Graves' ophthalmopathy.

In DNA form, the CDR3 reads TGCAGCTTCCGCAACCCCGTAGGGGCAGCCACCGGGGAGCTGTTTTTT. Amino acids: CSFRNPVGAATGELFF. The rearrangement joins TRBV29-1 to TRBJ2-2; possible D gene TRBD1, 5 bases. The CDR3 loop spans 16 amino acids. CDR1 is SQVTM and CDR2 is ANQGSEA in the germline V gene. V lost 8 bases to trimming and J lost 4 bases, with 23 bases between them.

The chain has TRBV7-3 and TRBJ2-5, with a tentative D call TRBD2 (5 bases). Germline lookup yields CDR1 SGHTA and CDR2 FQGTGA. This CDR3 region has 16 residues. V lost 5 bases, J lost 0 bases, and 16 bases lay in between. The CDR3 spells CASSQRSGLNQETQYF. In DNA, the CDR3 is TGTGCCAGCAGCCAGCGGTCTGGACTGAACCAAGAGACCCAGTACTTC.

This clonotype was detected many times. This chain's CDR3 is CATSQQGELFF. The CDR3 DNA reads TGTGCCACCAGCCAACAGGGAGAACTGTTTTTT. The chain has TRBV15 and TRBJ1-4, with D perhaps TRBD1 (6 bases). V was cut by 5 bases and J by 12 bases, with 10 bases left in between. Per the germline V gene, CDR1 is LNHNV and CDR2 is YYDKDF (reference sequence). The CDR3 is 11 amino acids.

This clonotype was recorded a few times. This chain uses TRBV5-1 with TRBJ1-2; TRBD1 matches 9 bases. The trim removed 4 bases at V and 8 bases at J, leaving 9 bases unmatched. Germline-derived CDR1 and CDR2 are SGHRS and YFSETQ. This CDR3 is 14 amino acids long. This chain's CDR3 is CASSTPGTGRGYTF. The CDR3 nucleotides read TGCGCCAGCAGCACGCCCGGGACAGGGAGAGGCTACACCTTC. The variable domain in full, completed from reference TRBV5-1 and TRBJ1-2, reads KAGVTQTPRYLIKTRGQQVTLSCSPISGHRSVSWYQQTPGQGLQFLFEYFSETQRNKGNFPGRFSGRQFSNSRSEMNVSTLELGDSALYLCASSTPGTGRGYTFGSGTRLTVV.

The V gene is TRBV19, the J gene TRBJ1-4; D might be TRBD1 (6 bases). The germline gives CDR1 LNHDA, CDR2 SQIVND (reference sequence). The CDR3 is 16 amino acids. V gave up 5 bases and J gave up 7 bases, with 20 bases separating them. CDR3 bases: TGTGCCAGTAGTTCCCCCTCCCGGGACACAGGTGAAAAACTGTTTTTT. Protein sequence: CASSSPSRDTGEKLFF. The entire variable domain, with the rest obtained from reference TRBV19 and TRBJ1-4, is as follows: DGGITQSPKYLFRKEGQNVTLSCEQNLNHDAMYWYRQDPGQGLRLIYYSQIVNDFQKGDIAEGYSVSREKKESFPLTVTSAQKNPTAFYLCASSSPSRDTGEKLFFGSGTQLSVL.

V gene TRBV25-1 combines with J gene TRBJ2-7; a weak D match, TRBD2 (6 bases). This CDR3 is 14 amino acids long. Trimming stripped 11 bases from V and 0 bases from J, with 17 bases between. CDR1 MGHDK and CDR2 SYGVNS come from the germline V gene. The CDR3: CAGRDSASSYEQYF. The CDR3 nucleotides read TGTGCCGGCCGGGACTCCGCCTCCTCCTACGAGCAGTACTTC.

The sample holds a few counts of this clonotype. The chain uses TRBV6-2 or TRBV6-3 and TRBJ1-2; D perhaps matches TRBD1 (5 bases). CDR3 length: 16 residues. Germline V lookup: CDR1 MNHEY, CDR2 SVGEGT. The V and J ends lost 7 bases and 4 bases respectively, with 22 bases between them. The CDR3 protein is CASTNTQGYGSYGYTF. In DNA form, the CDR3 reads TGTGCCAGCACCAATACTCAGGGATATGGCTCCTATGGCTACACCTTC.

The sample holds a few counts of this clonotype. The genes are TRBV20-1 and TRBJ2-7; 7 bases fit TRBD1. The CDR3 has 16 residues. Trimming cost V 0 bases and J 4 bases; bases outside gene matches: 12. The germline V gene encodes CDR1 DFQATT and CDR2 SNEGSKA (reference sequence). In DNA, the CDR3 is TGCAGTGCTAGAGATTCGATAGGGGGCGCGGGTTACGAGCAGTACTTC. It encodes CSARDSIGGAGYEQYF.

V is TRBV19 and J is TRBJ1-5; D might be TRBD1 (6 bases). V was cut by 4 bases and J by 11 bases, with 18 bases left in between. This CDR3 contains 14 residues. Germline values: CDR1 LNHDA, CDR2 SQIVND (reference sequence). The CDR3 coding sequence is TGTGCCAGTAGTACGGTACAGGGTGGACAGTCCCAGCATTTT. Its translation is CASSTVQGGQSQHF.

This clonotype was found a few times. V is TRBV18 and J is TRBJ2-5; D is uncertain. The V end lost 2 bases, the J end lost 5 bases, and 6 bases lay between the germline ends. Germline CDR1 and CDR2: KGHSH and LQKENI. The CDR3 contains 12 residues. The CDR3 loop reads CASSPALETQYF. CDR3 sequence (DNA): TGTGCCAGCTCACCAGCTCTGGAGACCCAGTACTTC.

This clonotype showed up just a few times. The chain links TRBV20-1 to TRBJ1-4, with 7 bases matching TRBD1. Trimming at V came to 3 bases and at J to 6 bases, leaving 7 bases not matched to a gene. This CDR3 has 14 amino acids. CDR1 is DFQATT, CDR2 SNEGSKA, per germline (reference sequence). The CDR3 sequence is CSARVGTVDEKLFF. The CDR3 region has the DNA TGCAGTGCTAGGGTTGGGACAGTGGATGAAAAACTGTTTTTT.

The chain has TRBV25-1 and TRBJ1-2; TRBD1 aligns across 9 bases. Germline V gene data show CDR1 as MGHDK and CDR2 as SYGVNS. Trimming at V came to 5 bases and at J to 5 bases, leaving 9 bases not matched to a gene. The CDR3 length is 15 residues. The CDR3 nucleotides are TGTGCCAGCAGTCCGGGGGACAGGGCCGCATATGGCTACACCTTC. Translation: CASSPGDRAAYGYTF.

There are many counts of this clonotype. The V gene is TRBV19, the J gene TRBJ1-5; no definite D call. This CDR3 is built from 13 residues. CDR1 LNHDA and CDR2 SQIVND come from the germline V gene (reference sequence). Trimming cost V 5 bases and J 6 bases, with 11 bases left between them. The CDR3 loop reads CASSPQASQPQHF. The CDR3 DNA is TGTGCCAGTAGTCCGCAGGCTAGTCAGCCCCAGCATTTT.

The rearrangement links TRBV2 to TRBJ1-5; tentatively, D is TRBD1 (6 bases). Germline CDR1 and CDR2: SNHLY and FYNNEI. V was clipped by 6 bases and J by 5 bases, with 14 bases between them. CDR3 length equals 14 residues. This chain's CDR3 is CASRDRGAHQPQHF. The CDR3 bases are TGTGCCAGCAGAGATCGGGGGGCGCATCAGCCCCAGCATTTT.

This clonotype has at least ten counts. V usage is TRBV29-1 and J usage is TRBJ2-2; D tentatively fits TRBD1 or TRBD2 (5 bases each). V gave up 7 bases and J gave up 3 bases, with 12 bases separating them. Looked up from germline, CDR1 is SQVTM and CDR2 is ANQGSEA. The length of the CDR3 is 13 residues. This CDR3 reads CSGRDHDTGELFF. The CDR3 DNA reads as TGCAGCGGCCGGGACCATGACACCGGGGAGCTGTTTTTT.

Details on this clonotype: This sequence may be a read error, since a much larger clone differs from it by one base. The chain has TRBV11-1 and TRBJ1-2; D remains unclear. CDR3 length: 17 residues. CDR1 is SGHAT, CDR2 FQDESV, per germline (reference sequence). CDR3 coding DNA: TGTGCCAGCAGCTCCGACATAAACGAGGAGACATTCTATGGCCACACCTTC. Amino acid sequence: CASSSDINEETFYGHTF.

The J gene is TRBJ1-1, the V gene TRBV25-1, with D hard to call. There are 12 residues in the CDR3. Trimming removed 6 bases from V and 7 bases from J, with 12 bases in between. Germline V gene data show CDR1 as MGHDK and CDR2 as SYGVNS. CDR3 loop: CASSLGLHEAFF. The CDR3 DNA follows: TGTGCCAGCAGCTTAGGGCTACATGAAGCTTTCTTT.

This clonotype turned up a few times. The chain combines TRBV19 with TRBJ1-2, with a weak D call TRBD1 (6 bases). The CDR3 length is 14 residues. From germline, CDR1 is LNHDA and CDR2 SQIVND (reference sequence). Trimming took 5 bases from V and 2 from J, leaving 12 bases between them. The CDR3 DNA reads TGTGCCAGTAGTCGGGACAAATTAAACTATGGCTACACCTTC. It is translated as CASSRDKLNYGYTF.

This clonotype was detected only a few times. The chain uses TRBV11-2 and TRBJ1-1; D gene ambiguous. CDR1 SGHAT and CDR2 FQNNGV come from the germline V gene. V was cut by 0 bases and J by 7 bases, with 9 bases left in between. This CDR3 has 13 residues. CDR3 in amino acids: CASSLEMGSEAFF. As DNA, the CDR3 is TGTGCCAGCAGCTTAGAAATGGGAAGTGAAGCTTTCTTT.

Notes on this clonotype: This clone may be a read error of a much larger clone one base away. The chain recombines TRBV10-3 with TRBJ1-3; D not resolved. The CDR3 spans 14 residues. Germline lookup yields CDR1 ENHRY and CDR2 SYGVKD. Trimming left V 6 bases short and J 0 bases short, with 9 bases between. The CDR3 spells CAISPMSSGNTIYF. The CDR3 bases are TGTGCCATCAGCCCCATGAGCTCTGGAAACACCATATATTTT.

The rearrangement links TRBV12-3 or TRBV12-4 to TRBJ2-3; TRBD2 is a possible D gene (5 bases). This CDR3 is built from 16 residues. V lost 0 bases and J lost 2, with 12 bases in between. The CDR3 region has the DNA TGTGCCAGCAGTTTAGCGGTAGCGATGCTCACAGATACGCAGTATTTT. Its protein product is CASSLAVAMLTDTQYF.

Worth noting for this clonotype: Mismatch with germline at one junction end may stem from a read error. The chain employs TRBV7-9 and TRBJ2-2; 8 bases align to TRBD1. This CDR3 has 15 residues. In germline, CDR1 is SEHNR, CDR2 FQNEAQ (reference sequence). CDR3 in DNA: TGCGCCAGCAGCCGATCGACAGGGGAGACCGGGGAGCTGTTTTTT. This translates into CASSRSTGETGELFF.

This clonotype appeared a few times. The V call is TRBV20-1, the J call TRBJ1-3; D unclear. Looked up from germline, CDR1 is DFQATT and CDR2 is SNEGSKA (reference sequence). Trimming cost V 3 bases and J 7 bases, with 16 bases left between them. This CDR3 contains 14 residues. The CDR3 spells CSASALSQTNTIYF. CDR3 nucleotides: TGCAGTGCTAGTGCCCTGAGTCAGACCAACACCATATATTTT.

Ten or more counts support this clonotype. The CDR3, as DNA: TGTGCCAGCAGGTGGGGGCAGGGGACCTATGGCTACACCTTC. Translation gives CASRWGQGTYGYTF. This chain uses TRBV2 with TRBJ1-2; possibly TRBD1 for D (6 bases). V lost 6 bases and J 4 bases, leaving 15 bases between the germline ends. The germline V gene encodes CDR1 SNHLY and CDR2 FYNNEI. The CDR3 loop spans 14 amino acids.

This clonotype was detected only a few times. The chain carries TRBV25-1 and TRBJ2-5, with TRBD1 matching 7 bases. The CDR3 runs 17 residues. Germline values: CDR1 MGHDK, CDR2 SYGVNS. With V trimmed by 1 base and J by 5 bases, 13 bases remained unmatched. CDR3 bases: TGTGCCAGCAGTGAATTAAAGGAGACAGGGTTTTGGGAGACCCAGTACTTC. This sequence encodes CASSELKETGFWETQYF.